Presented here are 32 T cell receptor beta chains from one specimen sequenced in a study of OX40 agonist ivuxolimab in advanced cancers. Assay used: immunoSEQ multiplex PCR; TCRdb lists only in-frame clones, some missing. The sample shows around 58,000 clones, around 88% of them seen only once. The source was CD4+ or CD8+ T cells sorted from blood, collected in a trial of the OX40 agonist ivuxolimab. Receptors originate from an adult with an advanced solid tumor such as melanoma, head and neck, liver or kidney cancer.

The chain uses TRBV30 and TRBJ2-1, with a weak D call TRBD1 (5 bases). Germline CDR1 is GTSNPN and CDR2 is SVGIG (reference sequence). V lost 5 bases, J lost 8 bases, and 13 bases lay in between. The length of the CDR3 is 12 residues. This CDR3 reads CAWAQGPHEQFF. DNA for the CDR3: TGTGCCTGGGCGCAGGGCCCCCATGAGCAGTTCTTC.

The chain's CDR3 is CASSFGGSNQPQHF. CDR3 nucleotide sequence: TGCGCCAGCAGCTTCGGGGGAAGCAATCAGCCCCAGCATTTT. V is TRBV5-1 and J is TRBJ1-5, with D perhaps TRBD1 (5 bases). The CDR3 consists of 14 residues. The germline gives CDR1 SGHRS, CDR2 YFSETQ. V was pared by 2 bases and J by 1 base, with 7 bases between. Supplemented by reference TRBV5-1 and TRBJ1-5, the full variable domain reads KAGVTQTPRYLIKTRGQQVTLSCSPISGHRSVSWYQQTPGQGLQFLFEYFSETQRNKGNFPGRFSGRQFSNSRSEMNVSTLELGDSALYLCASSFGGSNQPQHFGDGTRLSIL.

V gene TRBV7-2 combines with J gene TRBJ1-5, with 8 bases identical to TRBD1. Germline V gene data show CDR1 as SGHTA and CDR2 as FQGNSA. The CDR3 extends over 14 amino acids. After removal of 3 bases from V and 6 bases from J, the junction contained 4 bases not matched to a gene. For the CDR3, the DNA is TGTGCCAGCAGCTTGACAGGGGTAAGTCAGCCCCAGCATTTT. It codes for CASSLTGVSQPQHF.

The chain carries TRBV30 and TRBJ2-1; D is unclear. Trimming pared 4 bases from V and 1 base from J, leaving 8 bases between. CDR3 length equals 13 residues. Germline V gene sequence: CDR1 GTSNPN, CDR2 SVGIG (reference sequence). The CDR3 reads CAWTGASYNEQFF. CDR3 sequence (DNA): TGTGCCTGGACAGGCGCATCCTACAATGAGCAGTTCTTC.

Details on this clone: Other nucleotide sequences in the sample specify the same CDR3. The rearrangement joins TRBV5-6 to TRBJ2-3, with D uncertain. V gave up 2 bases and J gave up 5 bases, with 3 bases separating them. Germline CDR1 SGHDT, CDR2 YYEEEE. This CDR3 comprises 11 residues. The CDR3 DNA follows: TGTGCCAGCAGCTTTGGAGATACGCAGTATTTT. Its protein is CASSFGDTQYF.

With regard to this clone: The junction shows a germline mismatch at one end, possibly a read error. CDR3 residues: CASSQEGGPKSF. For the CDR3, the DNA is TGTGCCAGCAGTCAGGAGGGGGGCCCGAAAAGTTTT. The genes are TRBV7-9 and TRBJ1-4; possible D gene TRBD1, 6 bases. Germline values: CDR1 SEHNR, CDR2 FQNEAQ (reference sequence). The CDR3 totals 12 residues. The full variable domain, with the rest looked up from reference TRBV7-9 and TRBJ1-4, is DTGVSQNPRHKITKRGQNVTFRCDPISEHNRLYWYRQTLGQGPEFLTYFQNEAQLEKSRLLSDRFSAERPKGSFSTLEIQRTEQGDSAMYLCASSQEGGPKSFGSGTQLSVL.

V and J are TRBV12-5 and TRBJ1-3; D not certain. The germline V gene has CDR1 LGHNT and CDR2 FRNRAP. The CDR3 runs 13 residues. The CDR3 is CVTIHRSGNTIYF. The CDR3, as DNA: TGTGTCACTATCCATCGCTCTGGAAACACCATATATTTT.

CDR3 region: CASSYGGARNYGYTF. The CDR3 nucleotides are TGTGCCAGCAGTTACGGAGGGGCTCGAAACTATGGCTACACCTTC. The V gene is TRBV6-5, the J gene TRBJ1-2; tentative D call: TRBD1 (5 bases). The CDR3 runs 15 residues. Germline values: CDR1 MNHEY, CDR2 SVGAGI. Trimming shortened V by 2 bases and J by 2 bases, and 12 bases separated the two germline ends.

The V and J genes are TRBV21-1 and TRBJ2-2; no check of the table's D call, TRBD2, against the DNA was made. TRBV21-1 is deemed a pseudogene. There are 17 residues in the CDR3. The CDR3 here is CASIDHMGGANTGELFF. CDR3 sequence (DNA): TGTGCCAGCATCGACCATATGGGAGGGGCGAACACCGGGGAGCTGTTTTTT.

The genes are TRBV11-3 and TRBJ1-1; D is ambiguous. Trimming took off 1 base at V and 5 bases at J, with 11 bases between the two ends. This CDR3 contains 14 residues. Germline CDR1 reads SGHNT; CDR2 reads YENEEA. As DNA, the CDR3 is TGTGCCAGCAGCTTAGGGCGGGGTTCTACTGAAGCTTTCTTT. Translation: CASSLGRGSTEAFF.

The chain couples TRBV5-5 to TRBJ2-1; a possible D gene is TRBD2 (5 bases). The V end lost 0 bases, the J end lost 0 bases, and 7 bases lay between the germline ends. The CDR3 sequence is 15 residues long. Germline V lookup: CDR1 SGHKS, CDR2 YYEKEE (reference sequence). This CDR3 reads CASSLGLPSYNEQFF. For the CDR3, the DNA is TGTGCCAGCAGCTTGGGACTACCCTCCTACAATGAGCAGTTCTTC.

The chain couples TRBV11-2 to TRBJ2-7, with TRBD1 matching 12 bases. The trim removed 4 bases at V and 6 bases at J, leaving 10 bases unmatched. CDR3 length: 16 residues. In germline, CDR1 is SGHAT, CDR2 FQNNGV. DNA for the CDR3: TGTGCCAGCAGCTCGCATCCCGGGACAGGGGGCGGCGAGCAGTACTTC. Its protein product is CASSSHPGTGGGEQYF. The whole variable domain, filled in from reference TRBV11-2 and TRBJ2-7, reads EAGVAQSPRYKIIEKRQSVAFWCNPISGHATLYWYQQILGQGPKLLIQFQNNGVVDDSQLPKDRFSAERLKGVDSTLKIQPAKLEDSAVYLCASSSHPGTGGGEQYFGPGTRLTVT.

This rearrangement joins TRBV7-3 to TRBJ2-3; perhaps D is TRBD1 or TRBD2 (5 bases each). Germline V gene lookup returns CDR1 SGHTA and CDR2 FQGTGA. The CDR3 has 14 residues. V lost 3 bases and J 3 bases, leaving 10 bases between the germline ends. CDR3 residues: CASSFGAGTDTQYF. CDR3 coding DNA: TGTGCCAGCAGCTTTGGGGCGGGTACAGATACGCAGTATTTT.

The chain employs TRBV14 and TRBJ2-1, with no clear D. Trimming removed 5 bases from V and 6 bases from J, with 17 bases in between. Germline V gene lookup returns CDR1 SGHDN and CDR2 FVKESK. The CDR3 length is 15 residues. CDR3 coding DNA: TGTGCCAGCAGCTCAATAGCAAATTTGGGCAATGAGCAGTTCTTC. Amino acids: CASSSIANLGNEQFF.

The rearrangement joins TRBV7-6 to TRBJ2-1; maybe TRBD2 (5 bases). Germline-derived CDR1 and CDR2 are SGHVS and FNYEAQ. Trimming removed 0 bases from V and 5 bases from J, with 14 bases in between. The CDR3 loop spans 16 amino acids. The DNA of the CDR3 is TGTGCCAGCAGCTTAGCCAGCGGAATCATAAACAATGAGCAGTTCTTC. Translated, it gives CASSLASGIINNEQFF.

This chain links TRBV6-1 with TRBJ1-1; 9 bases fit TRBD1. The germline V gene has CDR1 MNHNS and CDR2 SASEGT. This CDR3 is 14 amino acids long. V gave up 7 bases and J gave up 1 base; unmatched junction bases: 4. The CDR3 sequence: CASNLQGANTEAFF. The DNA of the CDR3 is TGTGCCAGCAACCTACAGGGGGCGAACACTGAAGCTTTCTTT.

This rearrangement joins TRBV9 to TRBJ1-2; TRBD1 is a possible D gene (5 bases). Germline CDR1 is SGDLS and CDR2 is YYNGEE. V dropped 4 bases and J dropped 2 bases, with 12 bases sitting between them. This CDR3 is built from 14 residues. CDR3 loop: CASSPRTNNYGYTF. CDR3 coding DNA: TGTGCCAGCAGCCCCCGGACAAACAACTATGGCTACACCTTC. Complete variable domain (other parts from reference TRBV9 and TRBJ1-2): DSGVTQTPKHLITATGQRVTLRCSPRSGDLSVYWYQQSLDQGLQFLIQYYNGEERAKGNILERFSAQQFPDLHSELNLSSLELGDSALYFCASSPRTNNYGYTFGSGTRLTVV.

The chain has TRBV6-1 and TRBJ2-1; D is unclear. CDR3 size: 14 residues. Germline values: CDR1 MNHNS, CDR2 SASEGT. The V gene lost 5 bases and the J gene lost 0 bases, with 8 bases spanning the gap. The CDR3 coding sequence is TGTGCCAGCAGTCGCGAAAGCTCCTACAATGAGCAGTTCTTC. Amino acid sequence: CASSRESSYNEQFF.

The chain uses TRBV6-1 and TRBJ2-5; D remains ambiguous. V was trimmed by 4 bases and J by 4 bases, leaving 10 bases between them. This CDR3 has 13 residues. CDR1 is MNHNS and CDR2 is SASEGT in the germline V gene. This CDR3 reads CASSGNLRETQYF. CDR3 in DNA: TGTGCCAGCAGTGGAAATTTGCGAGAGACCCAGTACTTC.

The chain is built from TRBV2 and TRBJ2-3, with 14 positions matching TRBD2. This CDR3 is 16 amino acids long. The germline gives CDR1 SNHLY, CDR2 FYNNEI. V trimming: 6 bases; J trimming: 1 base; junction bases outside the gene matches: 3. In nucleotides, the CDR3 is TGTGCCAGCAGGACTAGCGGGAGGGGGGGCACAGATACGCAGTATTTT. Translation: CASRTSGRGGTDTQYF.

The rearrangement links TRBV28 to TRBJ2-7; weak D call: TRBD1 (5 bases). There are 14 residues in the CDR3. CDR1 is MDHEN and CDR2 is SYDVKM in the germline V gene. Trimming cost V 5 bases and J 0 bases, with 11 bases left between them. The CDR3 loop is CASSPPQGSYEQYF. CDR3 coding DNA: TGTGCCAGCAGTCCCCCCCAGGGCTCCTACGAGCAGTACTTC.

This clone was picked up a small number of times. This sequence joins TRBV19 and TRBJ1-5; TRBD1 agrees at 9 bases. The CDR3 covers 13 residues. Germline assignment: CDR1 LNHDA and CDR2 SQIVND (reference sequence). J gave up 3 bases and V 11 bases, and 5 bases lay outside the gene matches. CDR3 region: CAGGTGSNQPQHF. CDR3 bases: TGTGCCGGCGGGACAGGGTCCAATCAGCCCCAGCATTTT.

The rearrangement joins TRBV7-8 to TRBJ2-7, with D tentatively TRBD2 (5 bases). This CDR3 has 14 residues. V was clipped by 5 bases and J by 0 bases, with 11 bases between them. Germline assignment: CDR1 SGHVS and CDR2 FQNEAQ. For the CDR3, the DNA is TGTGCCAGCAGCGCACTTGGGAGCTCCTACGAGCAGTACTTC. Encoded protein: CASSALGSSYEQYF.

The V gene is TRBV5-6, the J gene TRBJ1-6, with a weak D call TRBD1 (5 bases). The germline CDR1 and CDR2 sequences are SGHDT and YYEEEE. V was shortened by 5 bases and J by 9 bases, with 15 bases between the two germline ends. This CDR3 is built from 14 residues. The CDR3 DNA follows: TGTGCCAGCAGTCACCGGGACCGCGGTTCACCCCTCCACTTT. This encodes CASSHRDRGSPLHF.

The CDR3: CASSPQGAANEKLFF. In nucleotides, the CDR3 is TGCGCCAGCAGCCCACAGGGGGCGGCTAATGAAAAACTGTTTTTT. V is TRBV5-1 and J is TRBJ1-4; TRBD1 agrees at 9 bases. The ends lost 4 bases at V and 3 bases at J; junction bases unmatched: 4. This CDR3 has 15 amino acids. Germline loops: CDR1 SGHRS, CDR2 YFSETQ.

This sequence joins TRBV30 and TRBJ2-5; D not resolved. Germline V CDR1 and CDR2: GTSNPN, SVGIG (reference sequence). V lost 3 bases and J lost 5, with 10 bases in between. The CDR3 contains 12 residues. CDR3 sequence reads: CAWSLGRETQYF. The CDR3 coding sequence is TGTGCCTGGAGCCTAGGGCGGGAGACCCAGTACTTC. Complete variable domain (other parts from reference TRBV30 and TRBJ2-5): SQTIHQWPATLVQPVGSPLSLECTVEGTSNPNLYWYRQAAGRGLQLLFYSVGIGQISSEVPQNLSASRPQDRQFILSSKKLLLSDSGFYLCAWSLGRETQYFGPGTRLLVL.

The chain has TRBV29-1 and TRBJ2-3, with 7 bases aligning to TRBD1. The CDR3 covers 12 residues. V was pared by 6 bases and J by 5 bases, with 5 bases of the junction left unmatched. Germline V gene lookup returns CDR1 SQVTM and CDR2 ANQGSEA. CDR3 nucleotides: TGCAGCGTCCAACAGGGGCGAGATACGCAGTATTTT. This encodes CSVQQGRDTQYF.

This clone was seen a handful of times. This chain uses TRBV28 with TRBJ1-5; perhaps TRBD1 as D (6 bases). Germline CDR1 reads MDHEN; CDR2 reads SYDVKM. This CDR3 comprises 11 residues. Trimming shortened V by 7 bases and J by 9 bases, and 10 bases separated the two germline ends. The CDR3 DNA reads TGTGCCAGCACCGAACAGGGGCCCCAGCATTTT. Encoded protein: CASTEQGPQHF.

This CDR3 is CASSASGQELNQPQHF. The DNA for the CDR3 is TGTGCCAGTAGTGCCTCGGGACAGGAGTTAAATCAGCCCCAGCATTTT. The rearrangement joins TRBV19 to TRBJ1-5, with 8 bases lining up with TRBD1. CDR1 LNHDA and CDR2 SQIVND come from the germline V gene (reference sequence). The J segment lost 4 bases and the V segment lost 5 bases, leaving 10 bases of the junction unmatched. The CDR3 runs 16 residues. The whole variable domain, remainder taken from reference TRBV19 and TRBJ1-5, is DGGITQSPKYLFRKEGQNVTLSCEQNLNHDAMYWYRQDPGQGLRLIYYSQIVNDFQKGDIAEGYSVSREKKESFPLTVTSAQKNPTAFYLCASSASGQELNQPQHFGDGTRLSIL.

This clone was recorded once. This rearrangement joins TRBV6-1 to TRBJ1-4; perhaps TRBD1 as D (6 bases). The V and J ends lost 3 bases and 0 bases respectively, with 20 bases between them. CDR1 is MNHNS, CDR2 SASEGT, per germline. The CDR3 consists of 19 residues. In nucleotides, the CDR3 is TGTGCCAGCAGTGACCGCCGGACAGTATCATCTGCAACTAATGAAAAACTGTTTTTT. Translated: CASSDRRTVSSATNEKLFF.

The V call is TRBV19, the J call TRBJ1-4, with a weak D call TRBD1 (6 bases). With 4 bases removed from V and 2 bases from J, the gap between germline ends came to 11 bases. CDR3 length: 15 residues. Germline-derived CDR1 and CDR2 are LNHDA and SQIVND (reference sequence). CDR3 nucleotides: TGTGCCAGTAGTACCCCTGGGGGCACTAATGAAAAACTGTTTTTT. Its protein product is CASSTPGGTNEKLFF.

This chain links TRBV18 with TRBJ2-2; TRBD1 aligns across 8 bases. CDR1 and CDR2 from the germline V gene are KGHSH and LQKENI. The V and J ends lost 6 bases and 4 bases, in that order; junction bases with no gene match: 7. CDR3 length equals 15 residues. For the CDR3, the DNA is TGTGCCAGCTCTCCGGACAGGGCGGGCACCGGGGAGCTGTTTTTT. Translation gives CASSPDRAGTGELFF.